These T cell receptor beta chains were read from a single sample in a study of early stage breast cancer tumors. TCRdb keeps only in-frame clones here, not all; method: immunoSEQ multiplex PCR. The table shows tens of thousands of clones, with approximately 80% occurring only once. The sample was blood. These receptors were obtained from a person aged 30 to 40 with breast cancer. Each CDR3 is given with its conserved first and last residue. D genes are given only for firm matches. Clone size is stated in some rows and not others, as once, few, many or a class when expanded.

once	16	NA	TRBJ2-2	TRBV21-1	TGTGCCAGCAAAGGTGGAACTAGCGGGAGAGACGGGGAGCTGTTTTTT	CASKGGTSGRDGELFF
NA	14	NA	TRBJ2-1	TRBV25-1	TGTGCCAGCAGTGATGCCGGCTCCTACAATGAGCAGTTCTTC	CASSDAGSYNEQFF
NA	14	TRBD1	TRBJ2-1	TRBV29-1	TGCAGCGTTGAATGGGCAGGGGGTTACAATGAGCAGTTCTTC	CSVEWAGGYNEQFF
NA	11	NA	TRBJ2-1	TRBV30	TGTGCCTGGGACCGAGAGAGCGAGCAGTTCTTC	CAWDRESEQFF
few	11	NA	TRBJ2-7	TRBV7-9	TGTGCCAGCAGCTTAGGGCCAGGGTGGTACTTC	CASSLGPGWYF
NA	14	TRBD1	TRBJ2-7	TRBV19	TGTGCCAGTAGTCCCCGACAGGGCTCCTCCGAGCAGTACTTC	CASSPRQGSSEQYF
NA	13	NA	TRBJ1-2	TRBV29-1	TGCAGCGTTGAAGGAGCGACTGGCTATGGCTACACCTTC	CSVEGATGYGYTF
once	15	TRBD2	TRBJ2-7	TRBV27	TGTGCCAGCAGTTTACTAGCGGGAGGGCACGACGAGCAGTACTTC	CASSLLAGGHDEQYF
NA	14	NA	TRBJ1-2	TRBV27	TGTGCCAGCAGTTTATCGGTTACAGGAAATGGCTACACCTTC	CASSLSVTGNGYTF
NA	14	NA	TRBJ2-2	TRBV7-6	TGTGCCAGCATCGCATGGGGCGCCGCCGGGGAGCTGTTTTTT	CASIAWGAAGELFF
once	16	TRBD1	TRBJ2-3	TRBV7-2	TGTGCCAGCAGCTCTACCGGGACAGGGGGGGCAGATACGCAGTATTTT	CASSSTGTGGADTQYF
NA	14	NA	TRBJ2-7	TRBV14	TGTGCCAGCCAACTCACCGGGACAAAATACGAGCAGTACTTC	CASQLTGTKYEQYF
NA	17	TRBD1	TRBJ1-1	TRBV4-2	TGTGCCAGCAGCCAAAATGGGTACGCGACAGGGAACCCTGAAGCTTTCTTT	CASSQNGYATGNPEAFF
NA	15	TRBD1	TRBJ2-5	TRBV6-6	TGTGCCAGCGGGGACAGTTCCCTATCGAGGGAGACCCAGTACTTC	CASGDSSLSRETQYF
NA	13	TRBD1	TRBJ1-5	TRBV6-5	TGTGCCAGCAATTCAGGGGGTCATCAGCCCCAGCATTTT	CASNSGGHQPQHF
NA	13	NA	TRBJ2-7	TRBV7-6	TGTGCCAGCACTGCCTACCTGGGATACGAGCAGTACTTC	CASTAYLGYEQYF
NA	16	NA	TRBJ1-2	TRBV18	TGTGCCAGCTCACCAGAGAACGTACAGGGATCGGCAGGCTACACCTTC	CASSPENVQGSAGYTF
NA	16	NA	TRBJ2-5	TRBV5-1	TGCGCCAGCAGCTCCCCGAGCACAGCTTATCAAGAGACCCAGTACTTC	CASSSPSTAYQETQYF
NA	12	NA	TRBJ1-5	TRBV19	TGTGCCAGTAGTATTCAGGGAGGACCCCAGCATTTT	CASSIQGGPQHF
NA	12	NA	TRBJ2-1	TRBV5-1	TGCGCCAGCAGCCTAACAGGGAATGAGCAGTTCTTC	CASSLTGNEQFF
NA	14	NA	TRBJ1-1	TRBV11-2	TGTGCCAGCAGCTTCCTGACATCTACCCCTGAAGCTTTCTTT	CASSFLTSTPEAFF
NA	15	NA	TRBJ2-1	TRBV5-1	TGCGCCAGCAGCTTGGGGGGGGAGTCCTACAATGAGCAGTTCTTC	CASSLGGESYNEQFF
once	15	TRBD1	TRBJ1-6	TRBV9	TGTGCCAGCAGCGCGGGACAGGGGAAAAATTCACCCCTCCACTTT	CASSAGQGKNSPLHF
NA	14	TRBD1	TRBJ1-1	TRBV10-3	TGTGCCATCAGCCCGGGACAGGGGTCCACTGAAGCTTTCTTT	CAISPGQGSTEAFF
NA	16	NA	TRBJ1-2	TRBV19	TGTGCCAGTAGTATGGTCGGGGCAGTAGAGGACTATGGCTACACCTTC	CASSMVGAVEDYGYTF
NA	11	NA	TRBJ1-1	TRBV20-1	TGCAGTGCTACAACCCACACTGAAGCTTTCTTT	CSATTHTEAFF
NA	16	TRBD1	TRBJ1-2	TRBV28	TGTGCCAGCAGTTTAGCACCCGGGACAGGGGTGTACGGCTACACCTTC	CASSLAPGTGVYGYTF
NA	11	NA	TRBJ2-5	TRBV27	TGTGCCAGCGGGGGTGGGAAGACCCAGTACTTC	CASGGGKTQYF
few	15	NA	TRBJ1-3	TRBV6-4	TGTGCCAGCAGTGAGGACAGTAGCTCTGGAAACACCATATATTTT	CASSEDSSSGNTIYF
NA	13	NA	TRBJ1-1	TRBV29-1	TGCAGCGTGGGGAGAGGGGGGGGCACTGAAGCTTTCTTT	CSVGRGGGTEAFF
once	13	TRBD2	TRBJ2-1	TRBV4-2	TGTGCCAGCAGCCAAGAAGACGGGAGGATGCAGTTCTTC	CASSQEDGRMQFF
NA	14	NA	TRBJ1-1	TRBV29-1	TGCAGCGTTGAAGGGGTGTCCACGGTCACTGAAGCTTTCTTT	CSVEGVSTVTEAFF
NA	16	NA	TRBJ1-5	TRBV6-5	TGTGCCAGCAGTTTACAGGGTTCGTATAGCAATCAGCCCCAGCATTTT	CASSLQGSYSNQPQHF
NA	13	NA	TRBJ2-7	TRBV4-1	TGCGCCAGCAGCAGGGACACCGCCTACGAGCAGTACTTC	CASSRDTAYEQYF
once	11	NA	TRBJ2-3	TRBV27	TGTGCCAGCAAATCTACAGATACGCAGTATTTT	CASKSTDTQYF
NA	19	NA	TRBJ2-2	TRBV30	TGTGCCTGGACCGGATTTGGTGGCGACCTACTCGCGAACACCGGGGAGCTGTTTTTT	CAWTGFGGDLLANTGELFF
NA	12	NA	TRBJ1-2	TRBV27	TGTGCCAGCAGTTCTACTCCGGCGGGCTACACCTTC	CASSSTPAGYTF
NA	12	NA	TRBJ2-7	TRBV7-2	TGTGCCAGCAGCTTAACGGGGCACGAGCAGTACTTC	CASSLTGHEQYF
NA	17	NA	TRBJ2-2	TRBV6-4	TGTGCCAGCAGTGACTCGAGGGGGACTCTACCCAGCGGGGAGCTGTTTTTT	CASSDSRGTLPSGELFF
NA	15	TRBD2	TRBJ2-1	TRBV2	TGTGCCAGCAGTGGGGGCGGGAGCTCCTACAATGAGCAGTTCTTC	CASSGGGSSYNEQFF
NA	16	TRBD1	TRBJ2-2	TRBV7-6	TGTGCCAGCAGCTTAGAGGGGACAGGGGATACCGGGGAGCTGTTTTTT	CASSLEGTGDTGELFF
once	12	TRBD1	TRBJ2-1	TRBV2	TGTGCCGCAGGGGGAGAGTACAATGAGCAGTTCTTC	CAAGGEYNEQFF
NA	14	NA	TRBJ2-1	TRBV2	TGTGCCAGCGTCGGAGATCTTCTAGGCAATGAGCAGTTCTTC	CASVGDLLGNEQFF
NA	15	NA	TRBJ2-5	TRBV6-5	TGTGCCAGCAGTTACTCGAGCGGGTCCGCCGAGACCCAGTACTTC	CASSYSSGSAETQYF
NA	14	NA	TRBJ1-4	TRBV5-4	TGTGCCAGCAGCTTGGAACGGGTTAATGAAAAACTGTTTTTT	CASSLERVNEKLFF
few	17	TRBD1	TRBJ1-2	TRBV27	TGTGCCAGCAGTTTAGGGACAGTTCTAAGGGGGTTCGGTGGCTACACCTTC	CASSLGTVLRGFGGYTF
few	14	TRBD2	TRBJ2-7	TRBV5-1	TGCGCCAGCAGCTTCACTAGCGATTCCTACGAGCAGTACTTC	CASSFTSDSYEQYF
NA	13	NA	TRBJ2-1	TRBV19	TGTGCCAGTACCCCGTATGAGGCCCATGAGCAGTTCTTC	CASTPYEAHEQFF
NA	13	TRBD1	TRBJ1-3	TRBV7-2	TGTGCCAGCAGGACTGGACAGGGGCAGGCCATATATTTT	CASRTGQGQAIYF
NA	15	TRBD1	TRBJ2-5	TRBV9	TGTGCCAGCAGCGTAGCGACAGGGCGGATGGAGACCCAGTACTTC	CASSVATGRMETQYF
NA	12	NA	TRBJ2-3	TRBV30	TGTGCCTGGAGTGTAGGGTCAGATACGCAGTATTTT	CAWSVGSDTQYF
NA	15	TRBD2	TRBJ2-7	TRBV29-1	TGCAGCGTTGGGGGGACTAGCGGGAGGGCCGGGGAGCAGTACTTC	CSVGGTSGRAGEQYF
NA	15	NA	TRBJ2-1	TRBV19	TGTGCCAGTAGACCCTCTGGCGTCCCTTACAATGAGCAGTTCTTC	CASRPSGVPYNEQFF
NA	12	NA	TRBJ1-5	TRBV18	TGTGCCAGCTCACCAGGGGATCAGCCCCAGCATTTT	CASSPGDQPQHF
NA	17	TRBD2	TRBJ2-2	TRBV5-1	TGCGCCAGCAGCCCCTCAGGAGCGGGAGTATCCACCGGGGAGCTGTTTTTT	CASSPSGAGVSTGELFF
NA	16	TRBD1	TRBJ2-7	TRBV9	TGTGCCAGCAGCGTAGAGGGACAGGGGGGGTCCTACGAGCAGTACTTC	CASSVEGQGGSYEQYF
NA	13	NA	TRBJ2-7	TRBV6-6	TGTGCCAGCAGTACCTCCCTCCGGGACGAGCAGTACTTC	CASSTSLRDEQYF